This TCR beta chain comes out of a study of blood T cell repertoires in COVID-19. Study-wide background: The origin of the acute and convalescent COVID-19 samples was the United States, Italy and Spain. T cells, B-cell-depleted T cells, or PBMCs supplied cDNA or gDNA.

In its sample, this clone was seen once. Original processing methods: Nucleated cell number was recorded as an estimate derived from reference gene primer amplification. Here immunoSEQ multiplex PCR was the method, and the copy in TCRdb shows in-frame clones only, minus some. The V and J calls and clone size are taken from that table; D and trimming were inferred from the DNA. Among around 240,000 clones listed, around 86% were seen once. V was clipped by 0 bases and J by 8 bases, with 10 bases between them. Germline V gives CDR1 LGHNA, CDR2 YSLEER. This CDR3 is built from 13 residues. Sample: peripheral blood. The TCR sequence derives from a woman between 25 and 40 years old who had recovered from COVID-19. The rearrangement joins TRBV4-3 to TRBJ1-2; perhaps TRBD1 as D (6 bases). As DNA, the CDR3 is TGCGCCAGCAGCCAAGATCCCAGGGGAGGCTACACCTTC. This translates into CASSQDPRGGYTF.